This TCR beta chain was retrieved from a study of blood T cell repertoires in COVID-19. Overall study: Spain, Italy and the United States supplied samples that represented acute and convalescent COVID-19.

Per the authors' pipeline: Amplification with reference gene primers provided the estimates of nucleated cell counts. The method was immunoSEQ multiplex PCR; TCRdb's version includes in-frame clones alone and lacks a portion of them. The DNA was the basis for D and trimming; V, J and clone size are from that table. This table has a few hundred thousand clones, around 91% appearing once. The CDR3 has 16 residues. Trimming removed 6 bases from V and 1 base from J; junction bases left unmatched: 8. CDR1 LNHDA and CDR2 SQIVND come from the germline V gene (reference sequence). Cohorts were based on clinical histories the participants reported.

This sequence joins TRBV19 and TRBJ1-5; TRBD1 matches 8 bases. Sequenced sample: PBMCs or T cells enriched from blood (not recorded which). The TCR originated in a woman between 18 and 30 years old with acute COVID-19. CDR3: CASRDLGTGSNQPQHF. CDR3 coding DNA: TGTGCCAGTAGGGATCTCGGGACAGGAAGCAATCAGCCCCAGCATTTT.